The 22 T cell receptor beta chains below all came from one sample that was sequenced in a study of T cells in Graves' hyperthyroidism and ophthalmopathy. The investigators amplified TCR beta CDR3 regions from RNA transcripts. TCR CDR3 regions were first amplified by RT-PCR with HTBI primers. TCRdb reanalysed the multiplex PCR reads using MiXCR and keeps one entry per CDR3 protein. Of 480,000 or so distinct CDR3 sequences in the sample, roughly an eighth were seen once. The sequenced material came from blood. The receptors stem from a woman aged 18-29 years with Graves' hyperthyroidism.

This clonotype showed up just a few times. J is TRBJ1-1 and V is TRBV4-1; a weak D match, TRBD1 (5 bases). V was cut by 2 bases and J by 4 bases, with 14 bases left in between. Germline V gene sequence: CDR1 MGHRA, CDR2 YSYEKL. CDR3 length: 15 residues. The CDR3 is CASSQIGLRVTEAFF. The CDR3 nucleotides read TGCGCCAGCAGCCAAATCGGACTCAGGGTCACTGAAGCTTTCTTT.

At least ten counts were recorded for this clonotype. This chain connects TRBV6-1 to TRBJ1-4; the D gene is possibly TRBD1 (5 bases). The CDR3 is 14 amino acids. Trimming pared 4 bases from V and 7 bases from J, leaving 13 bases between. Germline loops: CDR1 MNHNS, CDR2 SASEGT. CDR3 loop: CASSGRQRGEKLFF. The CDR3 nucleotides read TGTGCCAGCAGTGGCAGGCAAAGGGGTGAAAAACTGTTTTTT.

This clonotype appeared many times. V gene TRBV3-1 combines with J gene TRBJ2-7; 12 bases are shared with TRBD2. Trimming took 3 bases from V and 0 from J; bases not matched to a gene: 9. The CDR3 spans 18 residues. From germline, CDR1 is LGHDT and CDR2 YNNKEL (reference sequence). CDR3 sequence: CASSHGLAGPPFSYEQYF. The CDR3 nucleotides are TGTGCCAGCAGCCACGGACTAGCGGGACCCCCTTTCTCCTACGAGCAGTACTTC.

This clonotype showed up just a few times. This chain uses TRBV29-1 with TRBJ1-5; 9 bases match TRBD1. V shed 8 bases, J shed 1 base, and the junction held 6 bases outside the gene matches. The germline CDR1 and CDR2 sequences are SQVTM and ANQGSEA. This CDR3 spans 14 amino acids. The CDR3 coding sequence is TGCAGCATCGGGACAGGGTTGAGCAATCAGCCCCAGCATTTT. Its translation is CSIGTGLSNQPQHF.

The chain uses TRBV12-3 or TRBV12-4 and TRBJ1-1; D possibly corresponds to TRBD1 (6 bases). Trimming removed 3 bases from V and 5 bases from J, with 16 bases in between. This CDR3 has 15 residues. CDR3 bases: TGTGCCAGCAGTTTTCAACAGGGAATGAGAACTGAAGCTTTCTTT. Translating gives CASSFQQGMRTEAFF.

The chain has TRBV7-6 and TRBJ2-1; 9 bases are shared with TRBD2. Trimming cost V 1 base and J 7 bases; bases outside gene matches: 8. The CDR3 is made up of 16 amino acids. Germline CDR1 is SGHVS and CDR2 is FNYEAQ. CDR3 sequence: CASSLVSGSGQNEQFF. Here the CDR3 DNA reads TGTGCCAGCAGCTTAGTTAGCGGGAGCGGACAGAATGAGCAGTTCTTC.

This clonotype was counted ten times or more. This rearrangement joins TRBV12-3 or TRBV12-4 to TRBJ2-2; possible D gene TRBD2, 6 bases. The CDR3 spans 15 residues. With 1 base removed from V and 5 bases from J, the gap between germline ends came to 11 bases. This chain's CDR3 is CASSLGVGGTGELFF. In nucleotides, the CDR3 is TGTGCCAGCAGTTTAGGGGTGGGGGGAACCGGGGAGCTGTTTTTT.

The sample holds many counts of this clonotype. This sequence joins TRBV9 and TRBJ2-7; D possibly corresponds to TRBD2 (5 bases). Between the trimmed V and J ends, which lost 0 bases and 4 bases, there was a span of 14 bases. The CDR3 length is 15 residues. CDR1 SGDLS and CDR2 YYNGEE come from the germline V gene. CDR3 region: CASSVDLGGSYEQYF. In DNA form, the CDR3 reads TGTGCCAGCAGCGTAGATCTAGGAGGTTCATACGAGCAGTACTTC.

This clonotype turned up a few times. The J gene is TRBJ1-1, the V gene TRBV25-1, with a possible D match to TRBD1 (6 bases). The CDR3 spans 15 residues. Germline-derived CDR1 and CDR2 are MGHDK and SYGVNS. V lost 1 base to trimming and J lost 4 bases, with 13 bases between them. The CDR3 here is CASSELAGVSTEAFF. The CDR3 coding sequence is TGTGCCAGCAGTGAATTGGCAGGGGTGAGCACTGAAGCTTTCTTT.

This chain joins TRBV4-1 and TRBJ2-3, with 12 bases fitting TRBD2. Germline-derived CDR1 and CDR2 are MGHRA and YSYEKL. V shed 3 bases and J 6 bases; nucleotides not matched to a gene: 10. The CDR3 has 17 residues. The CDR3 bases are TGCGCCAGCAGCCAGACCCGGACTAGCGGGATCTCTGATACGCAGTATTTT. This translates into CASSQTRTSGISDTQYF.

This clonotype has a handful of counts. The chain joins TRBV5-1 to TRBJ1-2, with a tentative D call TRBD1 (5 bases). V dropped 2 bases and J dropped 1 base, with 15 bases sitting between them. Per germline, CDR1 SGHRS and CDR2 YFSETQ. The CDR3 is made up of 16 amino acids. The CDR3 DNA follows: TGCGCCAGCAGCTTTATCCTGGACACCTTTAACTATGGCTACACCTTC. It is translated as CASSFILDTFNYGYTF.

This clonotype has more than one count but fewer than ten. The J gene is TRBJ1-3, the V gene TRBV29-1; 7 bases match TRBD1. V lost 4 bases to trimming and J lost 0 bases; unmatched junction nucleotides: 3. The CDR3 has 14 amino acids. Germline CDR1 is SQVTM and CDR2 is ANQGSEA. CDR3 nucleotides: TGCAGCGTTGCCCGGGACAGCTCTGGAAACACCATATATTTT. As protein: CSVARDSSGNTIYF.

A few counts support this clonotype. A read error may explain this, as a much larger clone is one base away. V usage is TRBV30 and J usage is TRBJ1-1, with D perhaps TRBD1 (5 bases). Germline CDR1 reads GTSNPN; CDR2 reads SVGIG (reference sequence). The CDR3 has 11 residues. The CDR3 region has the DNA TGTGCCTGGACAGGGAACACTAAAGCTTTCTTT. Residues: CAWTGNTKAFF.

The table lists this clonotype with a few counts. J is TRBJ1-1 and V is TRBV7-6, with unresolved D. V lost 4 bases and J 6 bases, leaving 21 bases between the germline ends. This CDR3 comprises 16 residues. The germline V gene encodes CDR1 SGHVS and CDR2 FNYEAQ. In DNA form, the CDR3 reads TGTGCCAGCAGCTCCACCCAACCCTCGGCAGTTTCTGAAGCTTTCTTT. Its translation: CASSSTQPSAVSEAFF.

This clonotype was recorded a few times. The chain is built from TRBV18 and TRBJ2-7; weak D call: TRBD1 (6 bases). The germline V gene has CDR1 KGHSH and CDR2 LQKENI. Trimming cost V 3 bases and J 3 bases, with 9 bases left between them. This CDR3 is built from 13 residues. The CDR3: CASSPEGGYEQYV. Written as DNA, the CDR3 is TGTGCCAGCTCACCGGAAGGGGGCTACGAGCAGTACGTC.

The J gene is TRBJ2-1, the V gene TRBV20-1, with D hard to call. Trimming pared 4 bases from V and 0 bases from J, leaving 10 bases between. Per germline, CDR1 DFQATT and CDR2 SNEGSKA (reference sequence). This CDR3 comprises 14 residues. The CDR3, as DNA: TGCAGTGCTAAAATTCCTAGCTCCTACAATGAGCAGTTCTTC. Translating gives CSAKIPSSYNEQFF.

About this clonotype itself: A much more abundant neighbour one base away suggests this may be a read error. The chain has TRBV11-1 and TRBJ1-6, with D hard to call. CDR1 is SGHAT and CDR2 is FQDESV in the germline V gene (reference sequence). The CDR3 runs 13 residues. This CDR3 is CAGSLDFNSPLHF. CDR3 in DNA: TGTGCCGGCAGCTTAGACTTCAATTCACCCCTCCACTTT.

This clonotype occurred many times. CDR3 bases: TGTGCCGAGAGGCAGCTCTCCTACGAGCAGTACTTC. It yields the protein CAERQLSYEQYF. The gene calls are TRBV27 and TRBJ2-7; unclear D gene. CDR3 length: 12 residues. The V and J ends lost 11 bases and 0 bases respectively, with 11 bases between them. Germline assignment: CDR1 MNHEY and CDR2 SMNVEV (reference sequence).

This clonotype showed up many times. The chain recombines TRBV6-1 with TRBJ2-7; 11 bases are a match to TRBD2. CDR3 length: 18 residues. V dropped 0 bases and J dropped 6; count of bases not matched to a gene: 13. Germline CDR1 reads MNHNS; CDR2 reads SASEGT. The CDR3 DNA reads as TGTGCCAGCAGTGAAGCGACTAGCGGGGCGGGCCAGCTCTCCGAGCAGTACTTC. Protein sequence: CASSEATSGAGQLSEQYF.

This clonotype was recorded a few times. The genes are TRBV6-2 or TRBV6-3 and TRBJ2-7, with 7 bases aligning to TRBD1. V dropped 6 bases and J dropped 2; count of bases not matched to a gene: 7. Per the germline V gene, CDR1 is MNHEY and CDR2 is SVGEGT. CDR3 length: 14 amino acids. CDR3 amino acids: CASRGRDRPYEQYF. CDR3 DNA: TGTGCCAGCAGGGGAAGGGACAGACCCTACGAGCAGTACTTC.

This clonotype was observed many times. The DNA of the CDR3 is TGTGCCTGGAGCGCCGATCGGACAGGACATAATGAAAAACTGTTTTTT. Amino acids: CAWSADRTGHNEKLFF. The chain recombines TRBV30 with TRBJ1-4; 7 nucleotides agree with TRBD1. The CDR3 sequence is 16 residues long. V shed 3 bases, J shed 4 bases, and the junction held 11 bases outside the gene matches. Per germline, CDR1 GTSNPN and CDR2 SVGIG (reference sequence).

This clonotype has a count of ten or more. The V and J genes are TRBV12-5 and TRBJ2-3, with D hard to call. Germline values: CDR1 LGHNT, CDR2 FRNRAP. Trimming shortened V by 9 bases and J by 1 base, and 14 bases separated the two germline ends. CDR3 length: 14 residues. The CDR3 region has the DNA TGTGCTAGAGTAATAGCTGAATGCACAGATACGCAGTATTTT. Translation gives CARVIAECTDTQYF.